A selection of T cell receptor beta chains follows, all from one sample in a study of T cells after yellow fever vaccination. TCRdb recomputed calls from the 5' RACE reads with MiXCR, one row per CDR3 protein. Seen here are some 340,000 distinct CDR3 sequences, approximately 11% observed once, and the top ten hold approximately 3%. The sequences come from CD4+ T cells sorted from PBMCs, collected 45 days after the yellow fever booster vaccination. The origin of the receptors is a man aged 18 to 30 who received the YFV17D yellow fever vaccine. CDR3s include the opening cysteine and the closing phenylalanine or tryptophan. D genes are given only for firm matches.

TRBV5-1,TRBJ2-3,NA,CASLRDTHTDTQYF
TRBV19,TRBJ2-6,TRBD1,CASRGTGLSGANVLTF
TRBV24-1,TRBJ1-1,NA,CATSGLTDEAFF
TRBV6-2/TRBV6-3,TRBJ2-1,NA,CASSYFSTVDNEQFF
TRBV29-1,TRBJ2-3,NA,CSVGPTDTQYF
TRBV7-3,TRBJ2-5,TRBD2,CASRLAGLETQYF
TRBV25-1,TRBJ1-4,TRBD1,CASSEWGTGGELREKLFF
TRBV19,TRBJ1-2,NA,CASSPDSRTYGYTF
TRBV28,TRBJ1-2,NA,CASRANNDYGYTF
TRBV7-3,TRBJ2-1,NA,CASSLGGVRYNEQFF
TRBV3-1,TRBJ2-5,NA,CASSQSPIGETQYF
TRBV20-1,TRBJ1-4,TRBD1,CSAGDPGQGGIREKLFF
TRBV20-1,TRBJ2-5,NA,CSVTRAAYQETQYF
TRBV27,TRBJ2-2,NA,CASSPRAGSLTTGELFF
TRBV14,TRBJ1-4,NA,CASSQARGARVNEKLFF
TRBV5-4,TRBJ2-3,NA,CASSLALFPDTQYF
TRBV3-1,TRBJ2-5,NA,CASSGVRAGAQETQYF
TRBV5-4,TRBJ1-1,NA,CASSMVGTEAFF
TRBV11-2,TRBJ2-1,NA,CASSLRGIDYGEQFF
TRBV6-2/TRBV6-3,TRBJ2-5,NA,CASSYALYQETQYF
TRBV20-1,TRBJ1-4,NA,CSAREPRGKEKLFF
TRBV9,TRBJ1-1,TRBD1,CASSGEANRGFFSEAFF